This entry describes one TCR beta chain. Antigen specificity is unknown. This sample stems from a study of shared clonotypes between healthy human individuals. Each subset's genomic DNA was split evenly across several immunoSEQ plates. Assay used: immunoSEQ multiplex PCR; TCRdb lists only in-frame clones, some missing. This table holds 1.4 million to 1.5 million clones, about 96% found once. Germline lookup yields CDR1 MNHNS and CDR2 SASEGT. Trimming at V came to 5 bases and at J to 5 bases, leaving 2 bases not matched to a gene. CDR3 length: 14 amino acids. Overall study findings and caveats: All-four-donor shared clonotypes had higher generation probabilities than non-shared clonotypes did. Of the naive CD4 clonotypes, about 5.4% were shared across a handful of donors. Larger richness was generally estimated for naive than memory subsets.

V and J are TRBV6-1 and TRBJ1-5; 11 bases fit TRBD1. The sample consisted of naive CD4+ T cells sorted from blood. Stated subset: CD45RA+ positively selected. The clonotype comes from a man aged 25-45 years in good health. CDR3 sequence reads: CASSPGQGDQPQHF. The CDR3 nucleotides read TGTGCCAGCAGTCCGGGACAGGGGGATCAGCCCCAGCATTTT.